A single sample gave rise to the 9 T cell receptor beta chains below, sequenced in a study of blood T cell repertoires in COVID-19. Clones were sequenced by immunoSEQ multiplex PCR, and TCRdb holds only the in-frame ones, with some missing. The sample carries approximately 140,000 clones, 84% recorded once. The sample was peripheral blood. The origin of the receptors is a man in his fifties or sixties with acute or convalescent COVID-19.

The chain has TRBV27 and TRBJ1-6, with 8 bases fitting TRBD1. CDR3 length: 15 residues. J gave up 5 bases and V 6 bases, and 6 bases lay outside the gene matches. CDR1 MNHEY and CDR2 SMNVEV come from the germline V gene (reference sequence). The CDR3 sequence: CASSNRGANNSPLHF. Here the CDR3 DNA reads TGTGCCAGCAGCAACAGGGGGGCTAATAATTCACCCCTCCACTTT.

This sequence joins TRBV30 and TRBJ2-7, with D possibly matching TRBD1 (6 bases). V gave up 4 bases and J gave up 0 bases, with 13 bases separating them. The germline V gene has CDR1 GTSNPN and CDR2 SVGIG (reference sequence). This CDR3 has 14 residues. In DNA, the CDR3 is TGTGCCTGGAATGGACAGCCGAGCTCCTACGAGCAGTACTTC. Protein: CAWNGQPSSYEQYF. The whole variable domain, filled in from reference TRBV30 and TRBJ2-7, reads SQTIHQWPATLVQPVGSPLSLECTVEGTSNPNLYWYRQAAGRGLQLLFYSVGIGQISSEVPQNLSASRPQDRQFILSSKKLLLSDSGFYLCAWNGQPSSYEQYFGPGTRLTVT.

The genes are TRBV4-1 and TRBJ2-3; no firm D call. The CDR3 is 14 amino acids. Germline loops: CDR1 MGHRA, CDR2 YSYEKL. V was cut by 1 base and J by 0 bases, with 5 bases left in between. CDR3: CASSQVSSTDTQYF. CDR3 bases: TGCGCCAGCAGCCAAGTGAGCAGCACAGATACGCAGTATTTT.

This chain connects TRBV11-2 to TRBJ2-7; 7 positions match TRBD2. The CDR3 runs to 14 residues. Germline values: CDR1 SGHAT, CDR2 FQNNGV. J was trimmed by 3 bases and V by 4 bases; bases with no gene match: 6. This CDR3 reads CASSSRPSGYEQYF. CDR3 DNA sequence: TGTGCCAGCAGCTCACGGCCTAGCGGCTACGAGCAGTACTTC.

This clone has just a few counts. This CDR3 reads CASSLDSPNTGELFF. The CDR3, as DNA: TGCGCCAGCAGCTTGGACAGCCCGAACACCGGGGAGCTGTTTTTT. This chain uses TRBV5-1 with TRBJ2-2; D not certain. Germline assignment: CDR1 SGHRS and CDR2 YFSETQ. This CDR3 has 15 amino acids. The ends were cut back, 0 bases at V and 0 bases at J, with 6 bases in the middle.

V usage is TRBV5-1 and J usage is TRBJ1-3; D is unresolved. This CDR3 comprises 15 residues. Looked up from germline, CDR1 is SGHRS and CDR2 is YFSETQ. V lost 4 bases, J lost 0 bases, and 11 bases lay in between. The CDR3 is CASSPTENSGNTIYF. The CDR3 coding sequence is TGCGCCAGCAGCCCGACGGAGAACTCTGGAAACACCATATATTTT.

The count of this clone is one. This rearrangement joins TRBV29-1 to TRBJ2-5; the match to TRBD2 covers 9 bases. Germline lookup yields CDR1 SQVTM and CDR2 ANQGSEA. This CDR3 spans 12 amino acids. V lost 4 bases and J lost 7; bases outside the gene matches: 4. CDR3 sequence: CSVGLAGATQYF. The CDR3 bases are TGCAGCGTTGGGTTAGCGGGGGCGACCCAGTACTTC.

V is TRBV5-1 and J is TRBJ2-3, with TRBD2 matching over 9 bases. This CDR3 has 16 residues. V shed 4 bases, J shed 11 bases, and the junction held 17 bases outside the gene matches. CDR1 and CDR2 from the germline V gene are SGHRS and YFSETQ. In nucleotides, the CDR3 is TGCGCCAGCAGCCCACCAGCGGGGGGACAGATAGTAGGGCAGTATTTT. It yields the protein CASSPPAGGQIVGQYF.

CDR3 DNA: TGTGCCAGCAGCTGGACAGGGGCAGGTGAGCAGTACTTC. Translated: CASSWTGAGEQYF. This chain connects TRBV11-2 to TRBJ2-7; 9 bases align to TRBD1. Germline CDR1 is SGHAT and CDR2 is FQNNGV. CDR3 size: 13 residues. V was clipped by 4 bases and J by 7 bases; unmatched bases: 5.